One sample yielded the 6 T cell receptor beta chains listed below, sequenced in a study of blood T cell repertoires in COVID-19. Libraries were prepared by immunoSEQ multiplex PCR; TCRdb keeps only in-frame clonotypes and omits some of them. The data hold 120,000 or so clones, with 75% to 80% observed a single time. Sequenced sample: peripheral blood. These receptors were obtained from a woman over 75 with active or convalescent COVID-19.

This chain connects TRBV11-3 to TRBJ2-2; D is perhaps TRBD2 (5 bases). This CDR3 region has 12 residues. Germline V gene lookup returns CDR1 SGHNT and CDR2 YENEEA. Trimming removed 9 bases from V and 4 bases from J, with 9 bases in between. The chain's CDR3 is CASAGVTGELFF. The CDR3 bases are TGTGCCAGTGCCGGGGTCACCGGGGAGCTGTTTTTT.

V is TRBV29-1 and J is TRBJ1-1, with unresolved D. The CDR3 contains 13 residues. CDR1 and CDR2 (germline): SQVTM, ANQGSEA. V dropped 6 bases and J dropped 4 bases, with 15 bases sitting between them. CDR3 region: CSVGPSGGTEAFF. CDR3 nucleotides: TGCAGCGTCGGGCCCTCGGGAGGCACTGAAGCTTTCTTT.

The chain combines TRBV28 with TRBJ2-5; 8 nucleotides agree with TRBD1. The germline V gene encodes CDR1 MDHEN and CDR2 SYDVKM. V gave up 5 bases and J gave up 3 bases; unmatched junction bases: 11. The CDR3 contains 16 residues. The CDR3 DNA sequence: TGTGCCAGCAGTCCTACAGGGGGATTGGGAAAAGAGACCCAGTACTTC. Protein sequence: CASSPTGGLGKETQYF.

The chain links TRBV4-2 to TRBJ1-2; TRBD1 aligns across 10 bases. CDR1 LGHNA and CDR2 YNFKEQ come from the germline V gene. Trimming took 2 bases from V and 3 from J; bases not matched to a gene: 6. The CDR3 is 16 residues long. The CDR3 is CASSQPPGQGYYGYTF. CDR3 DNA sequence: TGTGCCAGCAGCCAACCCCCGGGACAGGGGTACTATGGCTACACCTTC.

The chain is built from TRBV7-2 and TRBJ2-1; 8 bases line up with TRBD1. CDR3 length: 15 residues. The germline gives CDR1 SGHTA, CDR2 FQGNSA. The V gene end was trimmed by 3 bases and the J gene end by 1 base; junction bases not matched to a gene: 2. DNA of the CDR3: TGTGCCAGCAGCTTTGACAGGGGATCCTACAATGAGCAGTTCTTC. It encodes CASSFDRGSYNEQFF.

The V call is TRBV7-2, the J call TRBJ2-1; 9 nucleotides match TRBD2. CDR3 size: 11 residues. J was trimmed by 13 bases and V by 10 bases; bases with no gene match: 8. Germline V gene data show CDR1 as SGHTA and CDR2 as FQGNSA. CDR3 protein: CAIQSGRIQFF. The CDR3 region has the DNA TGTGCCATACAAAGCGGGAGGATTCAGTTCTTC.